This record looks at one T cell receptor beta chain sequence and its context. Its matching antigen is unknown. This record belongs to a study of cytomegalovirus exposure and HLA in healthy donors. Study-level results: HLA alleles showed associations with about 15,000 TCR beta sequences in a later analysis, at a 0.05 false discovery rate.

Researchers ran the PCR with 60 Vbeta and 13 Jbeta primers. In the authors' workflow: Later analysis identified tens of millions of unique TCR beta chains, around 10 million shared. Sequencing was performed with immunoSEQ multiplex PCR; in TCRdb, only in-frame clones are kept and a portion is missing. The V and J calls and the clone size are those of that table, but D and trimming were determined from the DNA. The data contain 200,000 to 250,000 clones, about three quarters of them singletons. When sampled, the donors appeared nominally healthy, though they likely had unrecorded immune exposures. Trimming removed 10 bases from V and 0 bases from J, with 13 bases in between. Germline CDR1 is ENHRY and CDR2 is SYGVKD. The length of the CDR3 is 14 residues.

The sequenced sample was PBMCs. The chain uses TRBV10-3 and TRBJ2-1; D is possibly TRBD2 (7 bases). The source of this sequence is an older woman in good health and CMV-seropositive. CDR3 coding DNA: TGTGCCACCAGGGGCGGGAGCTCCTACAATGAGCAGTTCTTC. Amino acids: CATRGGSSYNEQFF.